These 17 T cell receptor beta chains share one sample of origin, sequenced in a study of technical replicates of blood from four donors. Repertoires were generated with immunoSEQ multiplex PCR, while TCRdb's copy carries only in-frame clones and drops some. The sample contains 70,000 to 75,000 clones, 95% of which appear only once. Sequenced: T cells isolated from PBMCs. Receptor source: a human donor in good health.

This sequence joins TRBV6-1 and TRBJ2-7; no firm D call. The CDR3 loop spans 12 amino acids. CDR1 is MNHNS and CDR2 is SASEGT in the germline V gene. The germline V and J ends were trimmed by 3 bases and 5 bases, with 8 bases remaining between them. CDR3 protein: CASSDRIHEQYF. The CDR3 DNA is TGTGCCAGCAGTGACAGGATCCACGAGCAGTACTTC.

The chain carries TRBV9 and TRBJ2-5, with 8 bases matching TRBD1. CDR1 SGDLS and CDR2 YYNGEE come from the germline V gene. V was clipped by 0 bases and J by 5 bases; unmatched bases: 3. The CDR3 runs to 14 residues. The CDR3 here is CASSVAGGPETQYF. CDR3 sequence (DNA): TGTGCCAGCAGCGTAGCAGGGGGCCCGGAGACCCAGTACTTC.

Here the CDR3 DNA reads TGTGCCAGCAGTGAATATGGAGACAATGAGCAGTTCTTC. Its translation: CASSEYGDNEQFF. This sequence joins TRBV25-1 and TRBJ2-1; D unclear. Trimming took off 0 bases at V and 5 bases at J, with 5 bases between the two ends. This CDR3 is 13 amino acids long. Germline V gene lookup returns CDR1 MGHDK and CDR2 SYGVNS.

The chain uses TRBV4-1 and TRBJ2-5; D ambiguous. The CDR3 is made up of 12 amino acids. V lost 3 bases, J lost 1 base, and 3 bases lay in between. The V gene's germline CDR1 is MGHRA and CDR2 YSYEKL. CDR3 residues: CASSQSQETQYF. CDR3 nucleotide sequence: TGCGCCAGCAGCCAGAGCCAAGAGACCCAGTACTTC.

The chain couples TRBV5-4 to TRBJ1-2; D gene unclear. CDR1 is SGHNT, CDR2 YYREEE, per germline (reference sequence). Trimming shortened V by 6 bases and J by 4 bases, and 13 bases separated the two germline ends. The CDR3 has 13 residues. The CDR3 loop reads CASNMGGSYGYTF. CDR3 DNA sequence: TGTGCCAGCAACATGGGAGGGAGCTATGGCTACACCTTC.

V usage is TRBV6-1 and J usage is TRBJ1-2; D not resolved. Germline assignment: CDR1 MNHNS and CDR2 SASEGT. This CDR3 spans 13 amino acids. V was trimmed by 8 bases and J by 7 bases, leaving 17 bases between them. CDR3 amino acids: CASQSQDGGGYTF. As DNA, the CDR3 is TGTGCCAGCCAGAGCCAGGACGGAGGTGGCTACACCTTC.

V is TRBV27 and J is TRBJ2-7; 13 bases line up with TRBD2. Trimming took 6 bases from V and 7 from J; bases not matched to a gene: 12. In germline, CDR1 is MNHEY, CDR2 SMNVEV (reference sequence). CDR3 length equals 16 residues. As DNA, the CDR3 is TGTGCCAGCAGACAAGGGAGGACTAGCGGGAGTTGGGAGCAGTACTTC. The encoded protein is CASRQGRTSGSWEQYF.

The chain is built from TRBV10-2 and TRBJ2-7; unclear D gene. V was trimmed by 8 bases and J by 7 bases, leaving 12 bases between them. This CDR3 is built from 11 residues. In germline, CDR1 is WSHSY, CDR2 SAAADI. For the CDR3, the DNA is TGCGCCAGCTCGGCACTAAGGGAGCAGTACTTC. Protein: CASSALREQYF.

The chain links TRBV7-6 to TRBJ1-2; 7 nucleotides match TRBD1. The germline gives CDR1 SGHVS, CDR2 FNYEAQ. V shed 5 bases, J shed 0 bases, and the junction held 9 bases outside the gene matches. This CDR3 has 16 residues. The chain's CDR3 is CASSDHRGDTNYGYTF. The CDR3 region has the DNA TGTGCCAGCAGCGATCACAGGGGAGATACTAACTATGGCTACACCTTC.

This sequence joins TRBV11-2 and TRBJ2-3, with 7 bases identical to TRBD1. The germline V gene encodes CDR1 SGHAT and CDR2 FQNNGV. The CDR3 is made up of 15 amino acids. Unmatched junction bases numbered 12, after V lost 5 bases and J lost 7 bases. The CDR3 nucleotides read TGTGCCAGCAGCCCCCTTAAGGGGGCCGGGAATACGCAGTATTTT. Protein product: CASSPLKGAGNTQYF.

The chain employs TRBV5-6 and TRBJ2-5; D gene unclear. The CDR3 extends over 14 amino acids. Trimming stripped 0 bases from V and 2 bases from J, with 8 bases between. Germline CDR1 is SGHDT and CDR2 is YYEEEE. CDR3 nucleotides: TGTGCCAGCAGCTTGGGAGAGATTCAAGAGACCCAGTACTTC. It codes for CASSLGEIQETQYF. The complete variable domain, with remaining parts taken from reference TRBV5-6 and TRBJ2-5, reads DAGVTQSPTHLIKTRGQQVTLRCSPKSGHDTVSWYQQALGQGPQFIFQYYEEEERQRGNFPDRFSGHQFPNYSSELNVNALLLGDSALYLCASSLGEIQETQYFGPGTRLLVL.

The chain is built from TRBV7-9 and TRBJ1-2; TRBD1 matches at 7 bases. The CDR3 runs 15 residues. Germline-derived CDR1 and CDR2 are SEHNR and FQNEAQ (reference sequence). V was pared by 1 base and J by 8 bases, with 10 bases of the junction left unmatched. The CDR3 region has the DNA TGTGCCAGCAGCTTAGTGCAGGGGGACATGGGGGGCTACACCTTC. It yields the protein CASSLVQGDMGGYTF.

This clone occurred a few times. J is TRBJ1-1 and V is TRBV6-4, with D possibly TRBD1 on 6 matching bases. The V gene's germline CDR1 is MRHNA and CDR2 SNTAGT. CDR3 length: 14 amino acids. Between the trimmed V and J ends, which lost 4 bases and 3 bases, there was a span of 12 bases. The CDR3 bases are TGTGCCAGCAGTGCCTACAGGGCCGACACTGAAGCTTTCTTT. Amino acid sequence: CASSAYRADTEAFF.

The chain has TRBV28 and TRBJ2-5, with D maybe TRBD2 (5 bases). The V end lost 3 bases, the J end lost 3 bases, and 8 bases lay between the germline ends. The CDR3 runs to 13 residues. Germline V CDR1 and CDR2: MDHEN, SYDVKM. The CDR3 coding sequence is TGTGCCAGCAGTTTCGCCGGGGAAGAGACCCAGTACTTC. It yields the protein CASSFAGEETQYF.

This clone was detected only once. This sequence joins TRBV15 and TRBJ2-7; no clear D. The germline gives CDR1 LNHNV, CDR2 YYDKDF (reference sequence). V gave up 4 bases and J gave up 2 bases, with 12 bases separating them. This CDR3 is built from 14 residues. CDR3: CATSTQGDTYEQYF. The CDR3 DNA reads as TGTGCCACCAGCACCCAAGGAGATACCTACGAGCAGTACTTC.

The rearrangement links TRBV2 to TRBJ1-5; unclear D gene. Germline V gene sequence: CDR1 SNHLY, CDR2 FYNNEI. The CDR3 spans 14 residues. The V and J ends lost 3 bases and 0 bases respectively, with 6 bases between them. The CDR3 region is CASSDSYSNQPQHF. Here the CDR3 DNA reads TGTGCCAGCAGTGACAGTTATAGCAATCAGCCCCAGCATTTT.

This clone occurred once. The J gene is TRBJ2-5, the V gene TRBV11-2; D possibly corresponds to TRBD1 (6 bases). Germline CDR1 SGHAT, CDR2 FQNNGV. This CDR3 is built from 14 residues. V was shortened by 4 bases and J by 4 bases, with 13 bases between the two germline ends. The CDR3 DNA is TGTGCCAGCAGCTCCGGACAGCGAGTAGAGACCCAGTACTTC. This encodes CASSSGQRVETQYF. The variable domain in full, completed from reference TRBV11-2 and TRBJ2-5, reads EAGVAQSPRYKIIEKRQSVAFWCNPISGHATLYWYQQILGQGPKLLIQFQNNGVVDDSQLPKDRFSAERLKGVDSTLKIQPAKLEDSAVYLCASSSGQRVETQYFGPGTRLLVL.